This entry lists 21 T cell receptor beta chains sequenced from one sample in a study of PD-1 blockade in mismatch repair-deficient tumors. The table came from immunoSEQ multiplex PCR; TCRdb's copy has only in-frame clones and leaves some out. Among roughly 120,000 clones listed, roughly 86% were seen once. Sequenced here: peripheral blood, sampled roughly 70 weeks after starting pembrolizumab. Receptors were obtained from an adult with mismatch repair-deficient cancer.

Details on this clone: This sample includes further DNA sequences coding for the same CDR3. The chain employs TRBV6-1 and TRBJ2-7; the D gene is possibly TRBD1 (5 bases). Germline CDR1 reads MNHNS; CDR2 reads SASEGT. The V and J ends lost 3 bases and 2 bases respectively, with 11 bases between them. This CDR3 comprises 14 residues. CDR3 nucleotides: TGTGCCAGCAGTGAGGCGCAGGGCGCCTACGAGCAGTACTTC. Residues: CASSEAQGAYEQYF.

The chain recombines TRBV9 with TRBJ2-1; 10 nucleotides agree with TRBD2. The germline CDR1 and CDR2 sequences are SGDLS and YYNGEE. This CDR3 region has 19 residues. Losses at the gene ends were 0 bases for V and 9 bases for J; bases not matched to a gene: 18. CDR3 coding DNA: TGTGCCAGCAGCGTAGATGGCAGGGGGCCTAGCGGGAGAATAGGTGAGCAGTTCTTC. Its protein is CASSVDGRGPSGRIGEQFF.

This clone appeared a few times. The chain recombines TRBV19 with TRBJ2-7; D call uncertain. The germline V and J ends were trimmed by 4 bases and 6 bases, with 10 bases remaining between them. Germline V CDR1 and CDR2: LNHDA, SQIVND (reference sequence). The CDR3 is 12 residues long. The CDR3 spells CASSNSVSEQYF. The CDR3 DNA follows: TGTGCCAGTAGTAATTCGGTTAGCGAGCAGTACTTC.

V gene TRBV5-6 combines with J gene TRBJ2-7; perhaps TRBD1 as D (6 bases). This CDR3 is 14 amino acids long. V was cut by 0 bases and J by 3 bases, with 10 bases left in between. Germline CDR1 SGHDT, CDR2 YYEEEE. For the CDR3, the DNA is TGTGCCAGCAGCTTGGCCGGGACACTCTACGAGCAGTACTTC. The encoded protein is CASSLAGTLYEQYF.

V and J are TRBV20-1 and TRBJ2-3; D not resolved. The germline gives CDR1 DFQATT, CDR2 SNEGSKA (reference sequence). Trimming took 5 bases from V and 2 from J, leaving 5 bases between them. This CDR3 spans 11 amino acids. CDR3 protein: CSAGDTDTQYF. The CDR3 DNA follows: TGCAGTGCTGGCGACACAGATACGCAGTATTTT.

The rearrangement joins TRBV5-1 to TRBJ2-2, with 9 bases matching TRBD2. The V gene's germline CDR1 is SGHRS and CDR2 YFSETQ. CDR3 size: 17 residues. The J segment lost 6 bases and the V segment lost 7 bases, leaving 16 bases of the junction unmatched. Here the CDR3 reads CASSNFEGLAFAGELFF. The CDR3 DNA sequence: TGCGCCAGCTCGAATTTCGAGGGACTAGCTTTTGCCGGGGAGCTGTTTTTT.

This rearrangement joins TRBV7-9 to TRBJ2-5; 7 bases are a match to TRBD2. The germline gives CDR1 SEHNR, CDR2 FQNEAQ (reference sequence). The CDR3 is made up of 15 amino acids. V was pared by 6 bases and J by 3 bases, with 10 bases of the junction left unmatched. The DNA of the CDR3 is TGTGCCAGCAGTTTCCAACTAGCGCCTAAAGAGACCCAGTACTTC. As protein: CASSFQLAPKETQYF.

The chain employs TRBV4-3 and TRBJ1-5; possibly TRBD1 for D (6 bases). The CDR3 length is 15 residues. CDR1 LGHNA and CDR2 YSLEER come from the germline V gene. Trimming took off 2 bases at V and 1 base at J, with 9 bases between the two ends. The CDR3 DNA is TGCGCCAGCAGCCAAATAACAGGGAGCAATCAGCCCCAGCATTTT. Translation: CASSQITGSNQPQHF.

This chain connects TRBV5-4 to TRBJ2-7, with 7 positions matching TRBD1. The germline gives CDR1 SGHNT, CDR2 YYREEE (reference sequence). This CDR3 contains 13 residues. J was trimmed by 3 bases and V by 1 base; bases with no gene match: 1. CDR3 protein: CASSLPGGYEQYF. The CDR3 DNA follows: TGTGCCAGCAGCTTGCCAGGGGGCTACGAGCAGTACTTC.

The J gene is TRBJ2-3, the V gene TRBV7-9, with 11 bases aligning to TRBD2. The CDR3 consists of 16 residues. The V gene end was trimmed by 2 bases and the J gene end by 7 bases; junction bases not matched to a gene: 8. Germline V gene data show CDR1 as SEHNR and CDR2 as FQNEAQ (reference sequence). CDR3 nucleotides: TGTGCCAGCAGCTTACAATTAGCGGGAGGGCCAAATACGCAGTATTTT. It specifies CASSLQLAGGPNTQYF.

The gene calls are TRBV4-1 and TRBJ2-5; D not resolved. The CDR3 runs to 15 residues. The V end lost 3 bases, the J end lost 4 bases, and 15 bases lay between the germline ends. Germline CDR1 and CDR2: MGHRA and YSYEKL. The CDR3 here is CASSQTILPRETQYF. The CDR3 DNA follows: TGCGCCAGCAGCCAGACCATCTTGCCTCGAGAGACCCAGTACTTC.

The V gene is TRBV7-6, the J gene TRBJ2-6, with no clear D. Germline assignment: CDR1 SGHVS and CDR2 FNYEAQ. V lost 5 bases, J lost 1 base, and 9 bases lay in between. The CDR3 spans 15 residues. The CDR3 here is CASSQPGSGANVLTF. The CDR3 DNA reads TGTGCCAGCAGCCAGCCCGGTTCTGGGGCCAACGTCCTGACTTTC.

This sequence joins TRBV27 and TRBJ1-2; D is undetermined. The CDR3 has 13 residues. CDR1 and CDR2 from the germline V gene are MNHEY and SMNVEV (reference sequence). V dropped 0 bases and J dropped 5 bases, with 7 bases sitting between them. CDR3: CASSLSAVYGYTF. In DNA form, the CDR3 reads TGTGCCAGCAGTTTATCAGCGGTGTATGGCTACACCTTC.

This clone was seen only a few times. CDR3 loop: CACGLGRDTQYF. CDR3 sequence (DNA): TGTGCCTGCGGTCTAGGGAGGGATACGCAGTATTTT. The V and J genes are TRBV30 and TRBJ2-3, with D perhaps TRBD2 (6 bases). The CDR3 has 12 residues. The V end was cut by 6 bases, the J end by 6 bases, with 13 bases between. The germline V gene encodes CDR1 GTSNPN and CDR2 SVGIG (reference sequence).

The chain combines TRBV5-1 with TRBJ2-7; D may be TRBD2 (5 bases). V shed 0 bases and J shed 4 bases, with 8 bases lying between them. Germline V gene data show CDR1 as SGHRS and CDR2 as YFSETQ. This CDR3 is 13 amino acids long. CDR3 DNA sequence: TGCGCCAGCAGCTTGGCCGGGATATACGAGCAGTACTTC. Its translation: CASSLAGIYEQYF.

There are a few counts of this clone. The chain uses TRBV25-1 and TRBJ2-7; 7 bases fit TRBD1. Germline V gives CDR1 MGHDK, CDR2 SYGVNS. J was trimmed by 3 bases and V by 10 bases; bases with no gene match: 3. The CDR3 is made up of 11 amino acids. The CDR3 is CATYRGYEQYF. The CDR3 DNA sequence: TGTGCCACCTACAGGGGCTACGAGCAGTACTTC.

This chain uses TRBV7-9 with TRBJ2-2; either TRBD1 or TRBD2 may fit D (5 bases each). Trimming removed 1 base at V and 5 bases at J, with 20 bases between. The V gene's germline CDR1 is SEHNR and CDR2 FQNEAQ (reference sequence). This CDR3 region has 18 residues. The CDR3 is CASSLVIGRDRSTGELFF. CDR3 nucleotides: TGTGCCAGCAGCTTAGTAATAGGCAGGGACCGGAGTACCGGGGAGCTGTTTTTT.

This clone came up once. The genes are TRBV7-2 and TRBJ2-5; D ambiguous. Per germline, CDR1 SGHTA and CDR2 FQGNSA. V lost 2 bases and J 1 base, leaving 8 bases between the germline ends. The length of the CDR3 is 14 residues. The CDR3 DNA sequence: TGTGCCAGCAGCTTAAGTGCGGTCCAAGAGACCCAGTACTTC. Its translation: CASSLSAVQETQYF. Combining the CDR3 with reference TRBV7-2 and TRBJ2-5 gives the whole variable domain GAGVSQSPSNKVTEKGKDVELRCDPISGHTALYWYRQSLGQGLEFLIYFQGNSAPDKSGLPSDRFSAERTGGSVSTLTIQRTQQEDSAVYLCASSLSAVQETQYFGPGTRLLVL.

The V and J genes are TRBV4-3 and TRBJ1-4; 8 nucleotides align to TRBD1. This CDR3 spans 17 amino acids. Germline assignment: CDR1 LGHNA and CDR2 YSLEER. V was pared by 0 bases and J by 8 bases, with 11 bases of the junction left unmatched. The CDR3 protein is CASSQDRVRGLREKLFF. The CDR3 DNA reads TGCGCCAGCAGCCAAGATAGAGTCAGGGGGCTTCGAGAAAAACTGTTTTTT.

The chain joins TRBV5-1 to TRBJ2-5; 8 bases match TRBD1. The CDR3 has 15 residues. J gave up 1 base and V 3 bases, and 5 bases lay outside the gene matches. The V gene's germline CDR1 is SGHRS and CDR2 YFSETQ. The CDR3 here is CASSSGTGLQETQYF. In DNA, the CDR3 is TGCGCCAGCAGCTCGGGGACAGGACTCCAAGAGACCCAGTACTTC. Drawing the rest from reference TRBV5-1 and TRBJ2-5, the complete variable domain is KAGVTQTPRYLIKTRGQQVTLSCSPISGHRSVSWYQQTPGQGLQFLFEYFSETQRNKGNFPGRFSGRQFSNSRSEMNVSTLELGDSALYLCASSSGTGLQETQYFGPGTRLLVL.

This CDR3 is CASSQEWYTTYEQYF. In DNA form, the CDR3 reads TGCGCCAGCAGCCAAGAGTGGTACACGACCTACGAGCAGTACTTC. The genes are TRBV4-3 and TRBJ2-7, with no clear D. The V gene lost 0 bases and the J gene lost 2 bases, with 11 bases spanning the gap. Germline values: CDR1 LGHNA, CDR2 YSLEER. The CDR3 runs 15 residues.